This is a list of T cell receptor beta chains from one sample in a study of tumour-infiltrating T cells in Burkitt lymphoma. Measured with immunoSEQ multiplex PCR; TCRdb has only the in-frame clones, and not every one. This table has about 3,000 clones, roughly 13% appearing once. What was sequenced was tumor tissue. The origin of the receptors is a human donor with Burkitt lymphoma. Each CDR3 is given with its conserved first and last residue. Fields, in order: V gene, D gene, clone size, J gene, CDR3 DNA, CDR3 protein. A D gene is named only where the DNA matches it firmly. A clone size is listed for some rows: how often the clone was seen (once, few, many), or a class if it is expanded.

V: TRBV12-5; D: TRBD1; size: NA; J: TRBJ1-6; DNA: TGTGCTAGTGGTTTGGTACAAAAGGGGGCTGAGTCACCCCTCCACTTT; CDR3: CASGLVQKGAESPLHF
V: TRBV6-1; D: TRBD2; size: few; J: TRBJ2-1; DNA: TGTGCCAGCAGTGAACTGGCGGGGGGGCGAGGTGAGCAGTTCTTC; CDR3: CASSELAGGRGEQFF
V: TRBV4-3; D: NA; size: NA; J: TRBJ1-4; DNA: TGCGCCAGCAGCCAAGACCGGACGGAGAATGAAAAACTGTTTTTT; CDR3: CASSQDRTENEKLFF
V: TRBV19; D: NA; size: NA; J: TRBJ2-5; DNA: TGTGCCAGTAGTATGGGCCAAGAGACCCAGTACTTC; CDR3: CASSMGQETQYF
V: TRBV15; D: NA; size: few; J: TRBJ2-1; DNA: TGTGCCACCAGCAGAGTACTTCCCGAGGGGAGCTCCTACAATGAGCAGTTCTTC; CDR3: CATSRVLPEGSSYNEQFF
V: TRBV5-5; D: TRBD2; size: few; J: TRBJ2-1; DNA: TGTGCCAGCAGCGGCGTAGCGGGGGGGCGCAATGAGCAGTTCTTC; CDR3: CASSGVAGGRNEQFF
V: TRBV10-3; D: NA; size: few; J: TRBJ1-2; DNA: TGTGCCATCAGTGAGTCTTCCCGGAACTATGGCTACACCTTC; CDR3: CAISESSRNYGYTF
V: TRBV5-5; D: NA; size: NA; J: TRBJ1-1; DNA: TGTGCCAGCAGCTTGGGTAAGAACACTGAAGCTTTCTTT; CDR3: CASSLGKNTEAFF
V: TRBV7-9; D: TRBD2; size: NA; J: TRBJ2-3; DNA: TGTGCCAGCAGCTCACCTCCGGAACTAGCGACAGATACGCAGTATTTT; CDR3: CASSSPPELATDTQYF
V: TRBV29-1; D: NA; size: NA; J: TRBJ1-4; DNA: TGCAGCGTTGAAGGGGCGGGGGGGGCTGAGGAAAAACTGTTTTTT; CDR3: CSVEGAGGAEEKLFF